Sequencing of this T cell receptor (beta chain) was carried out in a study of naive and memory T cell subsets. Amplification of ligated cDNA took four PCR rounds with SP2 and nested alpha and beta constant primers. TCRdb itself ran the UMI-ligation and nested PCR reads through MiXCR, one entry per CDR3 protein. Of 25,000 to 35,000 distinct CDR3 sequences listed, roughly 7.3% are singletons. Broader study findings: Delayed type IV hypersensitivity infiltration was taken to explain higher tuberculin-site TCR counts.

This clonotype was recorded many times. Its antigen remains unknown. Treatment meaning: skin biopsy from PPD injection site in Mantoux-positive individual. A UMI-containing oligonucleotide was joined by 3' ligation to the TCR cDNA template. Skin biopsies came from PPD injection sites in Mantoux-positive individuals. Unsorted total RNA, about 1 to 1000 ng, was DNase treated before reverse transcription. V lost 2 bases and J lost 3; bases outside the gene matches: 4. The CDR3 is 16 amino acids. Germline values: CDR1 SGHTA, CDR2 FQGNSA. The gene calls are TRBV7-2 and TRBJ2-1; the match to TRBD2 covers 10 bases. The sequence was obtained from an adult in good health. The source material was skin, sampled from a tuberculin skin test site. CDR3 DNA sequence: TGTGCCAGCAGCTTACCCTTAGCGGGGGGCTACAATGAGCAGTTCTTC. It yields the protein CASSLPLAGGYNEQFF.